The source of this T cell receptor beta chain is a study of control samples from healthy donors and cancer patients. Germline-derived CDR1 and CDR2 are SGHNT and YYREEE (reference sequence). The junction had 5 bases not matched to a gene; V was cut back by 7 bases and J by 6 bases. There are 14 residues in the CDR3. Repertoires were generated with immunoSEQ multiplex PCR, while TCRdb's copy carries only in-frame clones and drops some. In the table there are about 130,000 clones, approximately 89% of which are singletons. This sequence joins TRBV5-4 and TRBJ2-2; 11 bases agree with TRBD2. Sequenced material: blood. This sequence originates from a man between 18 and 29 years old in good health. DNA for the CDR3: TGTGCCAGCGGACTTAGCGGGGGGGCCGGGGAGCTGTTTTTT. Its translation: CASGLSGGAGELFF.